A selection of T cell receptor beta chains follows, all from one sample in a study of post-analysis software for immune sequencing data. TCRdb re-analysed the PCR reads in MiXCR, keeping a single row per CDR3 protein. Of approximately 730,000 distinct CDR3 sequences detected, around 27% appear once; the ten largest clones hold under 0.7%. The sequenced sample consisted of blood. The receptor set was obtained from a girl aged 5-17 years with multiple sclerosis. Both conserved end residues are part of each CDR3. Fields, in order: V gene, D gene, J gene, clone size, CDR3 protein, CDR3 DNA. D genes are given only for firm matches. A clone size is listed for some rows: how often the clone was seen (once, few, many), or a class if it is expanded.

V gene: TRBV12-3/TRBV12-4
D gene: -
J gene: TRBJ2-7
clone size: many
CDR3 protein: CASSFRGYEQYF
CDR3 DNA: TGTGCCAGCAGTTTTCGAGGATACGAGCAGTACTTC

V gene: TRBV6-5
D gene: TRBD2
J gene: TRBJ2-3
clone size: few
CDR3 protein: CASSPMGGFTDTQYF
CDR3 DNA: TGTGCCAGCAGTCCCATGGGAGGGTTTACAGATACGCAGTATTTT

V gene: TRBV6-5
D gene: -
J gene: TRBJ1-1
clone size: few
CDR3 protein: CASTPRGGRGNTEAFF
CDR3 DNA: TGTGCCAGCACCCCTCGGGGAGGCCGGGGAAACACTGAAGCTTTCTTT

V gene: TRBV6-5
D gene: -
J gene: TRBJ2-2
clone size: few
CDR3 protein: CASSYSAGTNTGELFF
CDR3 DNA: TGTGCCAGCAGTTACTCGGCTGGAACGAACACCGGGGAGCTGTTTTTT

V gene: TRBV7-2
D gene: -
J gene: TRBJ2-3
clone size: many
CDR3 protein: CASSLGGDPSTDTQYF
CDR3 DNA: TGTGCCAGCAGCTTGGGCGGGGACCCTAGCACAGATACGCAGTATTTT

V gene: TRBV28
D gene: TRBD2
J gene: TRBJ2-1
clone size: -
CDR3 protein: CASSFLPGLAYHNEQFF
CDR3 DNA: TGTGCCAGCAGTTTCCTCCCGGGACTAGCGTACCACAATGAGCAGTTCTTC

V gene: TRBV7-2
D gene: -
J gene: TRBJ2-1
clone size: few
CDR3 protein: CASSLSSPRDEQFF
CDR3 DNA: TGTGCCAGCAGCTTATCGTCCCCGAGGGATGAGCAGTTCTTC

V gene: TRBV5-6
D gene: TRBD2
J gene: TRBJ2-1
clone size: -
CDR3 protein: CASSISGRAYNEQFF
CDR3 DNA: TGTGCCAGCAGCATTAGCGGGAGGGCCTACAATGAGCAGTTCTTC

V gene: TRBV9
D gene: TRBD2
J gene: TRBJ2-1
clone size: -
CDR3 protein: CASSVDDPGGNEQFF
CDR3 DNA: TGTGCCAGCAGCGTAGACGACCCGGGGGGCAATGAGCAGTTCTTC

V gene: TRBV7-9
D gene: -
J gene: TRBJ1-1
clone size: -
CDR3 protein: CARDNRELNTEAFF
CDR3 DNA: TGTGCCAGGGACAACAGGGAATTGAACACTGAAGCTTTCTTT

V gene: TRBV12-3/TRBV12-4
D gene: -
J gene: TRBJ1-5
clone size: -
CDR3 protein: CASGGGRVSNQPQHF
CDR3 DNA: TGTGCCAGCGGGGGGGGCAGGGTTAGCAATCAGCCCCAGCATTTT

V gene: TRBV7-2
D gene: TRBD1
J gene: TRBJ2-7
clone size: many
CDR3 protein: CASSYWTGGYEQYF
CDR3 DNA: TGTGCCAGCAGCTACTGGACAGGGGGCTACGAGCAGTACTTC

V gene: TRBV7-2
D gene: -
J gene: TRBJ1-3
clone size: -
CDR3 protein: CASSKQGSGNTIYF
CDR3 DNA: TGTGCCAGCAGCAAACAGGGCTCTGGAAACACCATATATTTT

V gene: TRBV7-2
D gene: -
J gene: TRBJ2-3
clone size: -
CDR3 protein: CASSLNPAGRRDTQYF
CDR3 DNA: TGTGCCAGCAGCTTAAATCCAGCGGGCAGGCGGGATACGCAGTATTTT

V gene: TRBV3-1
D gene: TRBD2
J gene: TRBJ2-1
clone size: few
CDR3 protein: CASSQEGFSGRWNEQFF
CDR3 DNA: TGTGCCAGCAGCCAAGAGGGATTTAGCGGGAGGTGGAATGAGCAGTTCTTC

V gene: TRBV5-1
D gene: -
J gene: TRBJ1-1
clone size: few
CDR3 protein: CASSLGQRPTEAFF
CDR3 DNA: TGCGCCAGCAGCTTAGGGCAGAGGCCCACTGAAGCTTTCTTT

V gene: TRBV29-1
D gene: TRBD1
J gene: TRBJ1-2
clone size: -
CDR3 protein: CSVDPGQGRYGYTF
CDR3 DNA: TGCAGCGTTGACCCGGGACAGGGGCGCTATGGCTACACCTTC

V gene: TRBV7-2
D gene: -
J gene: TRBJ2-1
clone size: -
CDR3 protein: CASSPPGDYSYNEQFF
CDR3 DNA: TGTGCCAGCAGCCCCCCAGGGGACTATTCCTACAATGAGCAGTTCTTC

V gene: TRBV20-1
D gene: TRBD2
J gene: TRBJ2-7
clone size: many
CDR3 protein: CSAGYLAGRAYEQYF
CDR3 DNA: TGCAGTGCGGGGTACTTAGCGGGAAGGGCCTACGAGCAGTACTTC

V gene: TRBV2
D gene: TRBD2
J gene: TRBJ2-1
clone size: -
CDR3 protein: CASREGLSGTSYNEQFF
CDR3 DNA: TGTGCCAGCAGGGAAGGGCTTAGCGGGACCTCCTACAATGAGCAGTTCTTC

V gene: TRBV7-9
D gene: -
J gene: TRBJ2-1
clone size: -
CDR3 protein: CASSPPARINEQFF
CDR3 DNA: TGTGCCAGCAGTCCTCCGGCACGCATCAATGAGCAGTTCTTC

V gene: TRBV4-3
D gene: TRBD1
J gene: TRBJ1-4
clone size: -
CDR3 protein: CASSPIQGAPGKLFF
CDR3 DNA: TGCGCCAGCAGCCCAATACAGGGGGCGCCTGGAAAACTGTTTTTT

V gene: TRBV5-1
D gene: -
J gene: TRBJ2-1
clone size: many
CDR3 protein: CASSLVGEQFF
CDR3 DNA: TGTGCCAGCAGTTTAGTGGGTGAGCAGTTCTTC

V gene: TRBV20-1
D gene: -
J gene: TRBJ2-1
clone size: -
CDR3 protein: CSARVRAGINHNEQFF
CDR3 DNA: TGCAGTGCTAGGGTCAGGGCCGGGATAAATCACAATGAGCAGTTCTTC

V gene: TRBV5-1
D gene: TRBD1
J gene: TRBJ2-1
clone size: -
CDR3 protein: CASSRQGAWNEQFF
CDR3 DNA: TGCGCCAGCAGCCGACAGGGGGCTTGGAATGAGCAGTTCTTC

V gene: TRBV12-3/TRBV12-4
D gene: TRBD2
J gene: TRBJ2-5
clone size: many
CDR3 protein: CASSPGGLGQETQYF
CDR3 DNA: TGTGCCAGCAGTCCGGGGGGGCTGGGCCAAGAGACCCAGTACTTC

V gene: TRBV9
D gene: TRBD1
J gene: TRBJ1-5
clone size: few
CDR3 protein: CASSETGGRQPQHF
CDR3 DNA: TGTGCCAGCAGCGAAACAGGGGGAAGGCAGCCCCAGCATTTT

V gene: TRBV7-2
D gene: -
J gene: TRBJ2-7
clone size: -
CDR3 protein: CASSLFARSYEQYF
CDR3 DNA: TGTGCCAGCAGCTTATTCGCTAGGTCCTACGAGCAGTACTTC

V gene: TRBV6-2/TRBV6-3
D gene: -
J gene: TRBJ1-6
clone size: few
CDR3 protein: CASSYLGNSPLHF
CDR3 DNA: TGTGCCAGCAGTTATCTTGGGAATTCACCCCTCCACTTT

V gene: TRBV28
D gene: -
J gene: TRBJ2-5
clone size: -
CDR3 protein: CASSLLEGKGETQYF
CDR3 DNA: TGTGCCAGCAGTTTATTGGAGGGGAAGGGCGAGACCCAGTACTTC

V gene: TRBV29-1
D gene: TRBD2
J gene: TRBJ2-1
clone size: -
CDR3 protein: CSVGPTSGEQFF
CDR3 DNA: TGCAGCGTGGGGCCAACTAGCGGCGAGCAGTTCTTC

V gene: TRBV9
D gene: -
J gene: TRBJ1-2
clone size: -
CDR3 protein: CASSVEASRPSGSYTF
CDR3 DNA: TGTGCCAGCAGCGTAGAGGCGTCGAGGCCATCAGGGAGCTACACCTTC

V gene: TRBV25-1
D gene: -
J gene: TRBJ2-1
clone size: many
CDR3 protein: CASSEYNEQFF
CDR3 DNA: TGTGCCAGCAGTGAATACAATGAGCAGTTCTTC

V gene: TRBV28
D gene: -
J gene: TRBJ1-1
clone size: once
CDR3 protein: CASSGLMRAMNTEAFF
CDR3 DNA: TGTGCCAGCAGTGGGTTAATGAGGGCCATGAACACTGAAGCTTTCTTT

V gene: TRBV28
D gene: -
J gene: TRBJ2-1
clone size: once
CDR3 protein: CASSFPQTNSPNEQFF
CDR3 DNA: TGTGCCAGCAGTTTTCCCCAAACCAATTCCCCTAATGAGCAGTTCTTC

V gene: TRBV10-3
D gene: -
J gene: TRBJ1-2
clone size: few
CDR3 protein: CAISEQKLDLFYGYTF
CDR3 DNA: TGTGCCATCAGTGAACAGAAACTCGACTTGTTCTATGGCTACACCTTC

V gene: TRBV7-2
D gene: TRBD2
J gene: TRBJ2-7
clone size: many
CDR3 protein: CASSSLTSGVGEQYF
CDR3 DNA: TGTGCCAGCAGCTCCCTGACTAGCGGGGTTGGGGAGCAGTACTTC

V gene: TRBV5-1
D gene: TRBD2
J gene: TRBJ2-1
clone size: -
CDR3 protein: CASGLVPSGPYNEQFF
CDR3 DNA: TGCGCCAGCGGCTTGGTGCCTAGCGGTCCCTACAATGAGCAGTTCTTC

V gene: TRBV11-2
D gene: -
J gene: TRBJ1-1
clone size: -
CDR3 protein: CASSPQGGATEAFF
CDR3 DNA: TGTGCCAGCAGCCCCCAGGGAGGGGCGACTGAAGCTTTCTTT

V gene: TRBV28
D gene: TRBD2
J gene: TRBJ2-5
clone size: few
CDR3 protein: CASRGASGGRVYQETQYF
CDR3 DNA: TGTGCCAGCAGAGGTGCTAGCGGGGGCCGGGTTTACCAAGAGACCCAGTACTTC

V gene: TRBV24-1
D gene: TRBD1
J gene: TRBJ2-1
clone size: -
CDR3 protein: CATRGQSRNEQFF
CDR3 DNA: TGTGCCACCAGGGGACAGAGTAGGAATGAGCAGTTCTTC

V gene: TRBV5-1
D gene: TRBD2
J gene: TRBJ2-5
clone size: few
CDR3 protein: CASSEVGLAGGPVETQYF
CDR3 DNA: TGCGCCAGCAGCGAGGTGGGACTAGCGGGAGGGCCCGTTGAGACCCAGTACTTC

V gene: TRBV7-9
D gene: TRBD1
J gene: TRBJ1-4
clone size: -
CDR3 protein: CASRATGRSEKLFF
CDR3 DNA: TGTGCCAGCAGAGCGACAGGGAGAAGTGAAAAACTGTTTTTT

V gene: TRBV7-2
D gene: -
J gene: TRBJ2-3
clone size: -
CDR3 protein: CASSSRRGSTDTQYF
CDR3 DNA: TGTGCCAGCAGCTCCCGCAGGGGAAGCACAGATACGCAGTATTTT

V gene: TRBV20-1
D gene: -
J gene: TRBJ2-3
clone size: -
CDR3 protein: CSARSNPPGEDTQYF
CDR3 DNA: TGCAGTGCTAGATCCAATCCTCCGGGGGAAGATACGCAGTATTTT